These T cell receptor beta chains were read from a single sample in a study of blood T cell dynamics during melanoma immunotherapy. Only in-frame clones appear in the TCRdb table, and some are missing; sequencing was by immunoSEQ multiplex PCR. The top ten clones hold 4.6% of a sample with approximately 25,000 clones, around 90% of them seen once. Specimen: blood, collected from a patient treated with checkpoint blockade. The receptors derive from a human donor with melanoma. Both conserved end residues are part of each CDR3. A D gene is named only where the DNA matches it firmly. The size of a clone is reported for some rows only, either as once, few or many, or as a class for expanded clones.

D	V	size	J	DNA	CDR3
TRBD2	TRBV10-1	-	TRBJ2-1	TGCGCCAGCAGTCGAAGCGGGGGAAACAATGAGCAGTTCTTC	CASSRSGGNNEQFF
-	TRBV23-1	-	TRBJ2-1	TGCGCCAGCAGGAAGAAAAAGGGCTCCTACAATGAGCAGTTCTTC	CASRKKKGSYNEQFF
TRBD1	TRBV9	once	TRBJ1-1	TGTGCCAGCAGCGTAGGACAGGGAAAAACTGAAGCTTTCTTT	CASSVGQGKTEAFF
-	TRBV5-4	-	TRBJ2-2	TGTGCCAGCAGCTTGGTTAGCGTCACCGGGGAGCTGTTTTTT	CASSLVSVTGELFF
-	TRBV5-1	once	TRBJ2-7	TGCGCCAGCAGCTTGGTGATGGGGGCCTACGAGCAGTACTTC	CASSLVMGAYEQYF
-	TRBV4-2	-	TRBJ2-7	TGTGCCAGCAGCCAAGACGAAGTGACTTACTACGAGCAGTACTTC	CASSQDEVTYYEQYF
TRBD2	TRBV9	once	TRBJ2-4	TGTGCCAGCAGCCAGGGACTAACAAGACCTATAGCCAAAAACATTCAGTACTTC	CASSQGLTRPIAKNIQYF
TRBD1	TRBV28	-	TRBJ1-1	TGTGCCAGCAGTGGGGGACCAGTAGGGGGCTCTGGCACTGAAGCTTTCTTT	CASSGGPVGGSGTEAFF
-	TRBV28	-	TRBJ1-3	TGTGCCAGCAGAAGGTGGGGGGGAAACACCATATATTTT	CASRRWGGNTIYF
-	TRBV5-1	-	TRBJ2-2	TGCGCCAGCACCAGGGCGCAGACCGAACCCGGGGAGCTGTTTTTT	CASTRAQTEPGELFF
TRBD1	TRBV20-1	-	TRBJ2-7	TGCAGTGTGGACAGGGGCGGCGAGCAGTACTTC	CSVDRGGEQYF
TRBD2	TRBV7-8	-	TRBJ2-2	TGTGCCAGCAGCTTTAGCGGGAGAGGTAACACCGGGGAGCTGTTTTTT	CASSFSGRGNTGELFF
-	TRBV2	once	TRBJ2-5	TGTGCCAGCAGTAAATCAAGGACTCAAGAGACCCAGTACTTC	CASSKSRTQETQYF
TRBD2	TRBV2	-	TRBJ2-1	TGTGCCAGCAGTGAGACTAGCGGGTTCATTCATGAGCAGTTCTTC	CASSETSGFIHEQFF
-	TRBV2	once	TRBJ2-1	TGTGCCAGCAGTGCGGCGGCTAGACCCCATGAGCAGTTCTTC	CASSAAARPHEQFF
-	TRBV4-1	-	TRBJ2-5	TGCGCCAGCAGCGTTCAGGACAACCGAATAGAGACCCAGTACTTC	CASSVQDNRIETQYF
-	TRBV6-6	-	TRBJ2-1	TGTGCCAGCAGTTTTCGGGAGAGGGGCAATGAGCAGTTCTTC	CASSFRERGNEQFF
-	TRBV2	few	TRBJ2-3	TGTGCCAGCAGTGATCGGGGGAATACGCAGTATTTT	CASSDRGNTQYF
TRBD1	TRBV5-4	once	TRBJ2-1	TGTGCCAGCAGCACCCGGGACAGGGGGCTAAATGAGCAGTTCTTC	CASSTRDRGLNEQFF
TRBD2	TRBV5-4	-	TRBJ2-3	TGTGCCAGCAGTCGGTCCGGGGCGGGAGTGGCAGATACGCAGTATTTT	CASSRSGAGVADTQYF
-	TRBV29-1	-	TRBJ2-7	TGCAGCGTTGTGAGGTCCCAAAATACCTACGAGCAGTACTTC	CSVVRSQNTYEQYF
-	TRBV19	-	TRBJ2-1	TGTGCCAGTAGTATAGATTCTAGGCGCAGCTCCTACAATGAGCAGTTCTTC	CASSIDSRRSSYNEQFF
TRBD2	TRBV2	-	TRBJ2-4	TGTGCCAGCAGCCCTAGCGGGGGGAACATTCAGTACTTC	CASSPSGGNIQYF
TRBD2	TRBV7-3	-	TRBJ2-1	TGTGCCAGCAGCCCGCACAGACTAGCGGGAGGGTACAATGAGCAGTTCTTC	CASSPHRLAGGYNEQFF
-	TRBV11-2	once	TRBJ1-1	TGTGCCAGCAGCTTAGATCTTGGGTACAAAGATGAATGGAACACTGAAGCTTTCTTT	CASSLDLGYKDEWNTEAFF
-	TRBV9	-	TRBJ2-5	TGTGCCAGCAGCGCGGTCGGACCAGCTGGGGAGACCCAGTACTTC	CASSAVGPAGETQYF
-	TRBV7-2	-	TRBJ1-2	TGTGCCAGCAGCCCGGCTACGGGGGGCGCCTATGGCTACACCTTC	CASSPATGGAYGYTF
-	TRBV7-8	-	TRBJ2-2	TGTGCCGGAGGCCACACCGGGGAGCTGTTTTTT	CAGGHTGELFF
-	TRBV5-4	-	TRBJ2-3	TGTGCCAGCAGCTTGGCTCCCACAGATACGCAGTATTTT	CASSLAPTDTQYF
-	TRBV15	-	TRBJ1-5	TGTGCCACCAGCAGAGTCAATCAGCCCCAGCATTTT	CATSRVNQPQHF
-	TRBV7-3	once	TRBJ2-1	TGTGCCAGCAGCTTAACGGTCAGGGACCATGAGCAGTTCTTC	CASSLTVRDHEQFF
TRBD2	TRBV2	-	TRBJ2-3	TGTGCCAGCAGATCTCGGCTCTTAGCGGGAGTTTGGGATACGCAGTATTTT	CASRSRLLAGVWDTQYF
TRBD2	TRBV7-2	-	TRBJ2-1	TGTGCCAGCAGCTTAGTAGCGGGAGGAGCCTACAATGAGCAGTTCTTC	CASSLVAGGAYNEQFF
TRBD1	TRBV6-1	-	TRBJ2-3	TGTGCCAGCCGACCCGACAGGGTGACAGATACGCAGTATTTT	CASRPDRVTDTQYF
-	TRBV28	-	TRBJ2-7	TGTGCCAGCGAGGCTCAGGACGAGCAGTACTTC	CASEAQDEQYF
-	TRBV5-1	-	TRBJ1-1	TGCGCCAGCAGCTTTACCACCCCGAACACTGAAGCTTTCTTT	CASSFTTPNTEAFF
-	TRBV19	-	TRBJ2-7	TGTGCCAGTAACGCCGGGCGGGGCGAGCAGTACTTC	CASNAGRGEQYF
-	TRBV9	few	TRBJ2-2	TGTGCCAGCAGGGACCAAAACACCGGGGAGCTGTTTTTT	CASRDQNTGELFF
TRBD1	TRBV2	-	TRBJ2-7	TGTGCCAGCAGACAGGGGGCCTCCTACGAGCAGTACTTC	CASRQGASYEQYF
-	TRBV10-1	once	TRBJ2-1	TGCGCCAGCAGCGGCGGGTCCTCCTACAATGAGCAGTTCTTC	CASSGGSSYNEQFF
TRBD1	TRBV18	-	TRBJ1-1	TGTGCCAGCTCACCAGGGGACAGGGGGCCGATTGGAGCTTTCTTT	CASSPGDRGPIGAFF
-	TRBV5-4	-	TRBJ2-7	TGTGCCAGCAGCCGGTCCCCGCCTATCGAGCAGTACTTC	CASSRSPPIEQYF
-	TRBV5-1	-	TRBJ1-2	TGCGCCAGCAGCTTGGACCCGGGACGGCATAACTATGGCTACACCTTC	CASSLDPGRHNYGYTF
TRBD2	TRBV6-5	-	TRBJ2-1	TGTGCCAGCAGTTACTTAAGCGGGAGAAGGTACAATGAGCAGTTCTTC	CASSYLSGRRYNEQFF
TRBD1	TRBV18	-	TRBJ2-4	TGTGCCAGCTCAGTGACAGGGGAGGTTTATAAAAACATTCAGTACTTC	CASSVTGEVYKNIQYF
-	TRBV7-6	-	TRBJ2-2	TGTGCCAGCAGCTCCCCGTGGGGAAGTCACACCGGGGAGCTGTTTTTT	CASSSPWGSHTGELFF
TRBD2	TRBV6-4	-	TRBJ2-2	TGTGCCAGCAGTGAAACTAGCGGCCACACCGGGGAGCTGTTTTTT	CASSETSGHTGELFF
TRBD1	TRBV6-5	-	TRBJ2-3	TGTGCCAGCAGCCCTGGACAGGCGTTCTCACATACGCAGTATTTT	CASSPGQAFSHTQYF
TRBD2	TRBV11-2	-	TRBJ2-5	TGTGCCAGCAGCTTAGGTCTAGCGGGCATGGAGCAGTACTTC	CASSLGLAGMEQYF
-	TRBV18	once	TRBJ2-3	TGTGCCAGCTCACCACCGGGGTCGCTAGTCGGTAGGCATACGCAGTATTTT	CASSPPGSLVGRHTQYF
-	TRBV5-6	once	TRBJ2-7	TGTGCCAGCAGCTTCCTAGGGGCGGTTCGCTACGAGCAGTACTTC	CASSFLGAVRYEQYF
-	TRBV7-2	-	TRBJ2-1	TGTGCCAGCAGCTTTAGGGGTCTTTGGGAGTCGTTCTTC	CASSFRGLWESFF
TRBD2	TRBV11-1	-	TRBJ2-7	TGTGCCAGCAGCTTAGGGTCTAGCGGGAGTTTGAGTAGCTCCTACGAGCAGTACTTC	CASSLGSSGSLSSSYEQYF
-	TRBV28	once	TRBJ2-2	TGTGCCAGCACCCCGTCCCTGAACACCGGGGAGCTGTTTTTT	CASTPSLNTGELFF
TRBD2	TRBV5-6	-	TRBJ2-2	TGTGCCAGCAGCTTTGGGCTAGCGGGAGGCGCCGGCGGGGAGCTGTTTTTT	CASSFGLAGGAGGELFF